At least ten counts were recorded for the clone carrying this T cell receptor beta chain. Antigen: not known. This entry comes from a study of T cells after yellow fever vaccination. There are 15 residues in the CDR3. CDR1 and CDR2 (germline): SGHVS, FNYEAQ. Trimming removed 4 bases from V and 5 bases from J; junction bases left unmatched: 6. Generation of TCR cDNA used 5'RACE template switching (which added a universal primer site and UMIs). MiXCR, applied by TCRdb to the 5' RACE reads, yields one record per CDR3 protein. The profile shows about 320,000 distinct CDR3 sequences, around 4.5% of them singletons. Study-wide results and limits: Boosting was followed by the reappearance of most primary-vaccination clones (around 95% CD4, 88% CD8).

Sequences were derived from PBMCs, sampled 15 days after the yellow fever booster vaccination. The chain has TRBV7-6 and TRBJ2-1, with 9 nucleotides matching TRBD2. The receptor was isolated from a young man who received the YFV17D yellow fever vaccine. The CDR3 loop reads CASSSQRGAHNEQFF. CDR3 DNA: TGTGCCAGCAGCTCGCAGCGGGGGGCTCACAATGAGCAGTTCTTC.